This T cell receptor (beta chain) was sequenced for a study of shared clonotypes between healthy human individuals. This clone was observed once. Only in-frame clones appear in the TCRdb table, and some are missing; sequencing was by immunoSEQ multiplex PCR. The sample contains about 2.1 million clones, 80% to 95% of which appear only once. Naive CD8 populations comprised CD45RO-negative cells positively selected for CCR7, excluding terminally differentiated effector memory CD45RA+ cells. V was trimmed by 4 bases and J by 3 bases, leaving 16 bases between them. From germline, CDR1 is SGHAT and CDR2 FQNNGV. The CDR3 covers 15 residues.

Sequencing was performed on naive CD8+ T cells from PBMCs. This chain connects TRBV11-2 to TRBJ2-7, with a weak D call TRBD2 (6 bases). The TCR was taken from a man between 18 and 35 years old in good health. Some clones in this sample may be carry-over from other donors' samples. The CDR3 bases are TGTGCCAGCAGCTCATGGTCGGCTAGCGTCTACGAGCAGTACTTC. Its translation: CASSSWSASVYEQYF.